Listed below are T cell receptor beta chains from one sample, sequenced in a study of blood T cell repertoires in COVID-19. Generated by immunoSEQ multiplex PCR, the TCRdb table keeps only in-frame clones and is missing some. The sample contains roughly 100,000 clones, 71% of which appear only once. Sequencing was done on a sample of peripheral blood. Source of these receptors: a human donor with acute or convalescent COVID-19. The donor label of this sample is uncertain. Each CDR3 is given with its conserved first and last residue. Each record gives: D gene, clone size, J gene, V gene, CDR3 protein, CDR3 DNA. The D gene is left open where the match is weak. Expanded clones get a size class; other rows say once, few or many, or leave the size out.

>TRBD1|.|TRBJ1-6|TRBV12-3/TRBV12-4
CASSPDRVSPLHF
TGTGCCAGCAGCCCTGACAGGGTTTCACCCCTCCACTTT
>.|.|TRBJ2-5|TRBV11-1
CASSFRDRYQETQYF
TGTGCCAGCAGCTTCCGGGATCGCTATCAAGAGACCCAGTACTTC
>.|.|TRBJ2-1|TRBV30
CAWSMAGNEQFF
TGTGCCTGGAGTATGGCAGGCAATGAGCAGTTCTTC
>TRBD1|.|TRBJ1-3|TRBV18
CASSPWDSSGNTIYF
TGTGCCAGCTCACCATGGGACAGCTCTGGAAACACCATATATTTT
>.|.|TRBJ2-2|TRBV24-1
CATSAYPRGELFF
TGTGCCACCAGTGCCTACCCACGGGGGGAGCTGTTTTTT
>.|few|TRBJ1-6|TRBV5-4
CASSDRSSYNSPLHF
TGTGCCAGCAGCGATAGGAGCTCCTATAATTCACCCCTCCACTTT
>.|.|TRBJ1-1|TRBV7-3
CASSTQGNTEAFF
TGTGCCAGCAGCACCCAGGGGAACACTGAAGCTTTCTTT
>TRBD1|.|TRBJ1-5|TRBV7-2
CASSSWDRGEWPQHF
TGTGCCAGCAGCTCCTGGGACAGGGGGGAATGGCCCCAGCATTTT
>TRBD1|.|TRBJ2-2|TRBV5-1
CASSPKTGGSASGELFF
TGCGCCAGCAGCCCAAAAACAGGGGGATCAGCATCCGGGGAGCTGTTTTTT
>TRBD1|.|TRBJ2-2|TRBV2
CASSGTGGRTGELFF
TGTGCCAGCAGCGGGACAGGGGGTCGCACCGGGGAGCTGTTTTTT
>.|.|TRBJ1-6|TRBV4-2
CASSQDLGGYNSPLHF
TGTGCCAGCAGCCAAGATTTAGGAGGTTATAATTCACCCCTCCACTTT
>TRBD1|.|TRBJ2-7|TRBV11-2
CASSLLRRTGGDPVTF
TGTGCCAGCAGCTTACTTCGGCGGACAGGGGGAGACCCAGTTACGTTC
>.|.|TRBJ2-1|TRBV24-1
CATGTSAASLYNEQFF
TGTGCCACCGGTACATCGGCAGCGAGCCTCTACAATGAGCAGTTCTTC
>TRBD2|.|TRBJ2-1|TRBV7-2
CASSLLGLATGNEQFF
TGTGCCAGCAGCTTGCTCGGACTAGCCACCGGGAATGAGCAGTTCTTC
>.|.|TRBJ1-2|TRBV12-3/TRBV12-4
CASSTTLYGYTF
TGTGCCAGCAGTACTACGCTCTATGGCTACACCTTC
>.|.|TRBJ1-5|TRBV24-1
CATSDPGVEQPQHF
TGTGCCACCAGTGATCCAGGGGTAGAGCAGCCCCAGCATTTT
>TRBD1|few|TRBJ2-4|TRBV19
CASEPGQVGNIQYF
TGTGCCAGTGAACCCGGACAGGTGGGGAACATTCAGTACTTC
>TRBD2|.|TRBJ2-3|TRBV19
CASSRTSGLDTQYF
TGTGCCAGCTCAAGGACTAGCGGGCTAGATACGCAGTATTTT
>TRBD1|.|TRBJ2-6|TRBV4-1
CASSFGQVASGANVLTF
TGCGCCAGCAGCTTCGGACAGGTGGCCTCTGGGGCCAACGTCCTGACTTTC
>.|.|TRBJ1-5|TRBV28
CASGGRINQPQHF
TGTGCCAGCGGCGGTCGGATCAATCAGCCCCAGCATTTT
>.|.|TRBJ1-2|TRBV2
CASIGGRSGYTF
TGTGCCAGCATCGGGGGGCGTTCCGGCTACACCTTC
>TRBD2|many|TRBJ2-1|TRBV11-3
CASSSTGGNEQFF
TGTGCCAGCAGCTCTACGGGGGGCAATGAGCAGTTCTTC
>.|.|TRBJ1-3|TRBV30
CAWSGEGNTIYF
TGTGCCTGGAGTGGGGAGGGAAACACCATATATTTT
>.|few|TRBJ2-3|TRBV24-1
CATSFAGTDTQYF
TGTGCCACCTCTTTCGCAGGCACAGATACGCAGTATTTT
>TRBD1|.|TRBJ1-5|TRBV29-1
CSVSTGMGNQPQHF
TGCAGCGTTTCGACAGGGATGGGCAATCAGCCCCAGCATTTT
>.|.|TRBJ2-3|TRBV9
CASSAQQIPPTFKRDTQYF
TGTGCCAGCAGCGCCCAACAAATTCCACCTACATTCAAGCGGGATACGCAGTATTTT
>.|.|TRBJ2-5|TRBV11-2
CASSLERSETQYF
TGTGCCAGCAGCTTGGAGCGTTCGGAGACCCAGTACTTC
>.|few|TRBJ2-4|TRBV6-1
CASSGGGDLAKNIQYF
TGTGCCAGCAGTGGGGGCGGGGATCTAGCCAAAAACATTCAGTACTTC
>TRBD1|.|TRBJ2-3|TRBV12-3/TRBV12-4
CAIRGGRTDTQYF
TGTGCCATCCGAGGGGGCCGGACAGATACGCAGTATTTT
>TRBD1|.|TRBJ1-1|TRBV30
CAWRIQGAAFF
TGTGCCTGGAGGATACAGGGGGCCGCTTTCTTT
>TRBD1|.|TRBJ2-7|TRBV7-8
CASGLRDRGHEQYF
TGTGCCAGCGGCCTCCGGGACAGGGGGCACGAGCAGTACTTC
>TRBD1|.|TRBJ1-2|TRBV7-2
CASSLRQGLGYTF
TGTGCCAGCAGCTTAAGACAGGGTCTAGGCTACACCTTC
>TRBD1|many|TRBJ1-6|TRBV7-9
CASSRNRGGSYNSPLHF
TGTGCCAGCAGCCGAAACAGGGGAGGCTCCTATAATTCACCCCTCCACTTT
>.|.|TRBJ1-1|TRBV11-2
CASSLYSGNTEAFF
TGTGCCAGCAGCTTATACAGTGGGAACACTGAAGCTTTCTTT
>.|.|TRBJ2-2|TRBV2
CASSESRNSGELFF
TGTGCCAGCAGTGAGAGCCGAAACTCGGGGGAGCTGTTTTTT
>TRBD2|.|TRBJ2-1|TRBV4-1
CASSQGGAGGRYYEQFF
TGCGCCAGCAGCCAAGGAGGAGCGGGGGGGCGTTACTATGAGCAGTTCTTC
>TRBD2|once|TRBJ2-5|TRBV11-1
CASSRGLGRQETQYF
TGTGCCAGCAGCCGGGGACTAGGGCGACAAGAGACCCAGTACTTC
>TRBD1|.|TRBJ1-5|TRBV19
CASRKDRGENQPQHF
TGTGCCAGTAGAAAGGACAGGGGAGAGAATCAGCCCCAGCATTTT
>.|.|TRBJ2-5|TRBV5-1
CASSSEQGSTQYF
TGCGCCAGCAGCTCCGAACAGGGTTCGACCCAGTACTTC
>.|.|TRBJ2-5|TRBV7-9
CASSLRTATPWETQYF
TGTGCCAGCAGCTTGAGGACAGCGACCCCTTGGGAGACCCAGTACTTC
>TRBD1|.|TRBJ2-2|TRBV19
CASSPPNPGQSANTGELFF
TGTGCCAGTAGTCCCCCCAACCCGGGACAGAGCGCGAACACCGGGGAGCTGTTTTTT
>.|few|TRBJ1-1|TRBV5-8
CASSLVRDPTEAFF
TGTGCCAGCAGCTTAGTCCGGGATCCGACTGAAGCTTTCTTT
>TRBD1|.|TRBJ1-2|TRBV5-1
CASSPRQGYGYTF
TGCGCCAGCAGCCCCAGACAGGGGTATGGCTACACCTTC
>.|.|TRBJ2-2|TRBV5-1
CASSFGQGYTGELFF
TGCGCCAGCAGCTTTGGGCAGGGTTACACCGGGGAGCTGTTTTTT
>TRBD1|.|TRBJ1-6|TRBV6-6
CASSTGVNSPLHF
TGTGCCAGCAGTACAGGGGTCAATTCACCCCTCCACTTT
>.|.|TRBJ1-1|TRBV5-1
CASSLGVRGTEAFF
TGCGCCAGCAGCTTGGGGGTCAGGGGCACTGAAGCTTTCTTT
>.|.|TRBJ2-1|TRBV5-4
CASSQGTNALTEQFF
TGTGCCAGCAGCCAGGGGACTAACGCCCTGACGGAGCAGTTCTTC
>TRBD1|.|TRBJ1-3|TRBV2
CASRDRQGSGNTIYF
TGTGCCAGCAGGGACCGACAGGGCTCTGGAAACACCATATATTTT
>TRBD2|.|TRBJ2-3|TRBV30
CAWQAGGGTDTQYF
TGTGCCTGGCAAGCGGGGGGGGGTACAGATACGCAGTATTTT
>.|.|TRBJ1-2|TRBV19
CASSITRQVANYGYTF
TGTGCCAGTAGTATTACCCGACAGGTCGCTAACTATGGCTACACCTTC
>.|few|TRBJ2-2|TRBV4-2
CASSQDTSLNTGELFF
TGTGCCAGCAGCCAAGATACTAGTCTGAACACCGGGGAGCTGTTTTTT
>.|.|TRBJ1-5|TRBV6-5
CASRKAGGGGQPQHF
TGTGCCAGCCGTAAGGCCGGGGGGGGCGGTCAGCCCCAGCATTTT
>.|.|TRBJ1-6|TRBV30
CAWSPDIFGSPLHF
TGTGCCTGGAGTCCGGACATCTTCGGGTCACCCCTCCACTTT